This T cell receptor (beta chain) appears in the sequencing data of a study of shared clonotypes between healthy human individuals. As handled by the study authors: Junction-only immunoSEQ sequences carried no quality scores, so filtering differed. Using immunoSEQ multiplex PCR, the repertoire was profiled, and TCRdb retains in-frame clones only, with some absent. The V and J calls and clone size were taken over from that table, and D and trimming were inferred from the DNA. Of some 1.5 million clones listed, 95% to 99% were seen once; the top ten hold approximately 0.44%. V lost 3 bases, J lost 3 bases, and 8 bases lay in between. Germline-derived CDR1 and CDR2 are SEHNR and FQNEAQ (reference sequence). CDR3 size: 14 residues.

The receptor was isolated from a man younger than 40 in good health. Sequenced: naive CD4+ T cells sorted from blood. Sample subset: CD45RA+ positively selected. This chain uses TRBV7-9 with TRBJ1-4; D gene ambiguous. CDR3 residues: CASSFNGPNEKLFF. CDR3 DNA sequence: TGTGCCAGCAGCTTCAACGGACCTAATGAAAAACTGTTTTTT. The full variable domain, in which reference TRBV7-9 and TRBJ1-4 provide the parts outside the CDR3, is DTGVSQNPRHKITKRGQNVTFRCDPISEHNRLYWYRQTLGQGPEFLTYFQNEAQLEKSRLLSDRFSAERPKGSFSTLEIQRTEQGDSAMYLCASSFNGPNEKLFFGSGTQLSVL.